This T cell receptor beta chain was sequenced for a study of identifying expanded T cells in peripheral blood. Study-wide results and limits: About 1.2 clones differed between technical replicates, versus about 16 and 19 over time.

This clone has ten or more counts. Its antigen is still unknown. The length of the CDR3 is 15 residues. With V trimmed by 2 bases and J by 4 bases, 7 bases remained unmatched. Germline-derived CDR1 and CDR2 are SGHDN and FVKESK. TCRdb's table, derived via immunoSEQ multiplex PCR, lists solely in-frame clones and lacks some. The sample lists 75,000 to 95,000 clones, roughly 84% seen once, with 4.5% in the top ten. The sequenced sample consisted of blood. The clonotype originates from a person aged 18 to 70 in good health. The rearrangement links TRBV14 to TRBJ1-2; 7 nucleotides match TRBD1. The CDR3 region has the DNA TGTGCCAGCAGCCAAATGATGGGACAGTCCTATGGCTACACCTTC. It translates to CASSQMMGQSYGYTF.